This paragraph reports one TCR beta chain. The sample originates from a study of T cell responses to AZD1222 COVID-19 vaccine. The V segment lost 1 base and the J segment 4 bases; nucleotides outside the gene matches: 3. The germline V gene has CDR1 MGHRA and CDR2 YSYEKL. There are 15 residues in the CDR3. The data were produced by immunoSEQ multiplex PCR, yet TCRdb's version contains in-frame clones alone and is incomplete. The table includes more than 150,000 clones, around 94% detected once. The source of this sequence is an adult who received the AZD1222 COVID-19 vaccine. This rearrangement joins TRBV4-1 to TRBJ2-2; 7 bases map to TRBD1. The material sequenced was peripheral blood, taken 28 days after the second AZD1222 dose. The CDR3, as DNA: TGCGCCAGCAGCCAAGGTTCAGGGGGCACCGGGGAGCTGTTTTTT. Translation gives CASSQGSGGTGELFF.